Each of the 20 T cell receptor beta chains below was sequenced from the same sample in a study of T cells in Graves' hyperthyroidism and ophthalmopathy. The TCR beta CDR3 regions underwent amplification using RNA transcripts as the source. HTBI primers were the set used in a first-round RT-PCR of the TCR CDR3. TCRdb re-called the multiplex PCR reads through MiXCR, storing one row per CDR3 protein. The sample has about 590,000 distinct CDR3 sequences; 15% to 17% are singletons. Sample: blood. These receptor sequences come from a woman aged 25 to 39 with Graves' hyperthyroidism.

This clonotype has ten or more counts. The chain couples TRBV30 to TRBJ2-5; D perhaps matches TRBD2 (5 bases). The V gene lost 3 bases and the J gene lost 5 bases, with 13 bases spanning the gap. Per germline, CDR1 GTSNPN and CDR2 SVGIG (reference sequence). CDR3 length: 13 residues. CDR3 sequence reads: CAWRDYGLETQYF. The CDR3 nucleotides are TGTGCCTGGAGAGACTATGGTCTGGAGACCCAGTACTTC.

Many counts were recorded for this clonotype. The chain couples TRBV28 to TRBJ2-1, with TRBD1 matching 9 bases. The CDR3 covers 16 residues. CDR1 is MDHEN and CDR2 is SYDVKM in the germline V gene. V shed 8 bases and J 8 bases; nucleotides not matched to a gene: 16. CDR3 nucleotides: TGTGCCAGCGGGACGCCGGGACAGGGCTATGTGCATGAGCAGTTCTTC. It is translated as CASGTPGQGYVHEQFF. The full variable domain, in which reference TRBV28 and TRBJ2-1 provide the parts outside the CDR3, is DVKVTQSSRYLVKRTGEKVFLECVQDMDHENMFWYRQDPGLGLRLIYFSYDVKMKEKGDIPEGYSVSREKKERFSLILESASTNQTSMYLCASGTPGQGYVHEQFFGPGTRLTVL.

This clonotype came up many times. The chain has TRBV29-1 and TRBJ2-1; a weak D match, TRBD1 (6 bases). CDR3 size: 16 residues. V lost 1 base and J 6 bases, leaving 19 bases between the germline ends. Germline CDR1 SQVTM, CDR2 ANQGSEA. The CDR3, as DNA: TGCAGCGTTGAAGGTAGTTTCGAACAGGGAGTCAATGAGCAGTTCTTC. As protein: CSVEGSFEQGVNEQFF.

This clonotype occurred many times. The CDR3 is CASRDSENTEAFF. For the CDR3, the DNA is TGTGCCAGCAGGGACTCAGAGAACACTGAAGCTTTCTTT. The V and J genes are TRBV12-3 or TRBV12-4 and TRBJ1-1; D gene ambiguous. The CDR3 is 13 residues long. Trimming cost V 6 bases and J 1 base, with 9 bases left between them.

This clonotype was picked up many times. The chain employs TRBV12-5 and TRBJ2-1; D gene ambiguous. Germline V gene lookup returns CDR1 LGHNT and CDR2 FRNRAP. The germline V and J ends were trimmed by 0 bases and 10 bases, with 10 bases remaining between them. The CDR3 is 13 amino acids. CDR3 coding DNA: TGTGCTAGTGGTTTGGTGGTAGCCTCCGAGCAGTTCTTC. Encoded protein: CASGLVVASEQFF.

This clonotype showed up many times. The genes are TRBV6-1 and TRBJ2-1; 12 nucleotides agree with TRBD2. Looked up from germline, CDR1 is MNHNS and CDR2 is SASEGT. This CDR3 spans 20 amino acids. Unmatched junction bases numbered 23, after V lost 6 bases and J lost 8 bases. DNA of the CDR3: TGTGCCAGCAGAACAGACCGGGACAGACGGACTAGCGGGACGTTATATGAGCAGTTCTTC. Translated, it gives CASRTDRDRRTSGTLYEQFF.

The gene calls are TRBV10-3 and TRBJ2-5; 8 nucleotides agree with TRBD1. CDR3 size: 13 residues. With V trimmed by 6 bases and J by 3 bases, 3 bases remained unmatched. Germline assignment: CDR1 ENHRY and CDR2 SYGVKD. CDR3 amino acids: CAIRIQGEETQYF. Written as DNA, the CDR3 is TGTGCCATCAGGATACAGGGGGAAGAGACCCAGTACTTC.

The chain couples TRBV20-1 to TRBJ2-1; no clear D. The germline gives CDR1 DFQATT, CDR2 SNEGSKA (reference sequence). Trimming pared 3 bases from V and 7 bases from J, leaving 28 bases between. The CDR3 contains 18 residues. The CDR3 bases are TGCAGTGCTAGCGGTACAAGGATCGGATCAAGGATCGGGAATGAGCAGTTCTTC. Translating it yields CSASGTRIGSRIGNEQFF.

This clonotype was seen at least ten times. V is TRBV2 and J is TRBJ2-7, with D uncertain. The CDR3 length is 13 residues. V lost 7 bases and J 5 bases, leaving 15 bases between the germline ends. The germline CDR1 and CDR2 sequences are SNHLY and FYNNEI. CDR3 sequence reads: CASTRDPFDEQYF. CDR3 nucleotide sequence: TGTGCCAGCACACGCGACCCCTTCGACGAGCAGTACTTC.

This chain joins TRBV4-3 and TRBJ2-3; D is unclear. Germline CDR1 is LGHNA and CDR2 is YSLEER. V lost 1 base to trimming and J lost 7 bases, with 9 bases between them. The CDR3 totals 13 residues. In DNA form, the CDR3 reads TGCGCCAGCAGCCAAGGGCCAACTTATACGCAGTATTTT. Translated: CASSQGPTYTQYF.

The chain uses TRBV30 and TRBJ2-1, with D maybe TRBD2 (5 bases). From germline, CDR1 is GTSNPN and CDR2 SVGIG (reference sequence). The CDR3 length is 12 residues. The V and J ends lost 0 bases and 12 bases respectively, with 12 bases between them. CDR3 sequence (DNA): TGTGCCTGGAGTGTAAGTGGTGGAGGGCAGTTCTTC. The encoded protein is CAWSVSGGGQFF.

Many counts were recorded for this clonotype. The J gene is TRBJ2-1, the V gene TRBV7-9, with 12 bases aligning to TRBD2. J lost 9 bases, V lost 2 bases, and 2 bases had no gene match. There are 14 residues in the CDR3. Germline CDR1 and CDR2: SEHNR and FQNEAQ (reference sequence). The CDR3 DNA follows: TGTGCCAGCAGCTTACTAGCGGGAGGGGTTGAGCAGTTCTTC. Amino acid sequence: CASSLLAGGVEQFF.

V and J are TRBV28 and TRBJ1-5, with 9 bases that match TRBD1. Germline values: CDR1 MDHEN, CDR2 SYDVKM. Germline trimming cut 4 bases from V and 3 bases from J; bases unmatched to any gene: 7. The CDR3 runs to 16 residues. The CDR3 loop is CASSSSGQGHNQPQHF. CDR3 coding DNA: TGTGCCAGCAGTTCCTCGGGACAGGGACACAATCAGCCCCAGCATTTT.

This clonotype was counted many times. V is TRBV6-1 and J is TRBJ1-4; D might be TRBD1 (5 bases). With 10 bases removed from V and 0 bases from J, the gap between germline ends came to 24 bases. This CDR3 has 18 residues. Germline V gene sequence: CDR1 MNHNS, CDR2 SASEGT. DNA for the CDR3: TGTGCCATCCGACCGGGACGGAATACTTTTGCAACTAATGAAAAACTGTTTTTT. It yields the protein CAIRPGRNTFATNEKLFF.

The chain joins TRBV29-1 to TRBJ2-4; either TRBD1 or TRBD2 may supply D (5 bases each). Looked up from germline, CDR1 is SQVTM and CDR2 is ANQGSEA. The CDR3 consists of 14 residues. V was pared by 5 bases and J by 0 bases, with 11 bases between. CDR3 in DNA: TGCAGCGTTCACGAGGGGTTAGCCAAAAACATTCAGTACTTC. Residues: CSVHEGLAKNIQYF. Complete variable domain (other parts from reference TRBV29-1 and TRBJ2-4): SAVISQKPSRDICQRGTSLTIQCQVDSQVTMMFWYRQQPGQSLTLIATANQGSEATYESGFVIDKFPISRPNLTFSTLTVSNMSPEDSSIYLCSVHEGLAKNIQYFGAGTRLSVL.

J is TRBJ2-3 and V is TRBV11-2, with D possibly TRBD2 on 7 matching bases. CDR1 SGHAT and CDR2 FQNNGV come from the germline V gene. This CDR3 comprises 18 residues. The V end lost 2 bases, the J end lost 3 bases, and 21 bases lay between the germline ends. The CDR3 loop is CASSLWGGLARGTDTQYF. Here the CDR3 DNA reads TGTGCCAGCAGCTTATGGGGGGGCCTAGCGCGAGGAACAGATACGCAGTATTTT.

This clonotype came up many times. This chain uses TRBV12-3 or TRBV12-4 with TRBJ2-3; weak D call: TRBD1 (6 bases). The DNA end favors TRBJ1-5, so the J call may be wrong. The CDR3 loop spans 17 amino acids. The CDR3 here is CASSLGSGTFSTDTQHF. The CDR3 nucleotides read TGTGCCAGCAGTTTGGGATCCGGGACATTTAGCACAGATACGCAGCATTTT.

This clonotype has ten or more counts. V and J are TRBV5-1 and TRBJ1-1; unclear D gene. Germline V gene lookup returns CDR1 SGHRS and CDR2 YFSETQ. The CDR3 totals 13 residues. Trimming cost V 2 bases and J 8 bases, with 13 bases left between them. The CDR3 sequence: CASSFGELGEAFF. In DNA, the CDR3 is TGCGCCAGCAGCTTCGGGGAGTTGGGAGAAGCTTTCTTT.

This rearrangement joins TRBV5-5 to TRBJ2-7, with TRBD2 matching 12 bases. The CDR3 runs to 18 residues. J lost 3 bases, V lost 3 bases, and 13 bases had no gene match. Germline assignment: CDR1 SGHKS and CDR2 YYEKEE (reference sequence). The CDR3 here is CASSYQRKLAGGHYEQYF. The CDR3 DNA is TGTGCCAGCAGCTACCAGAGGAAACTAGCGGGAGGTCACTACGAGCAGTACTTC.

This clonotype was recorded a few times. The chain joins TRBV7-2 to TRBJ2-3; 16 bases are shared with TRBD2. CDR3 length: 19 amino acids. The germline gives CDR1 SGHTA, CDR2 FQGNSA. Trimming at V came to 2 bases and at J to 0 bases, leaving 5 bases not matched to a gene. CDR3 sequence reads: CASSLPLGLAGGSTDTQYF. CDR3 DNA: TGTGCCAGCAGCTTACCCCTGGGACTAGCGGGAGGGAGCACAGATACGCAGTATTTT.